This paragraph covers one T cell receptor (beta chain) sequence. No antigen is known for it. CD45RA-negative memory and CD45RA+ naive subsets were split from the CD4+ cells. This sample stems from a study of shared clonotypes between healthy human individuals. Across the study: Plates per donor: three CD4 naive, three CD4 memory, two CD8 naive, one CD8 memory. General study points: Naive subsets typically showed greater estimated richness than memory subsets. A few donors showed sharing of around 5% of naive CD4 clonotypes.

Clones were sequenced by immunoSEQ multiplex PCR, and TCRdb holds only the in-frame ones, with some missing. This sample carries millions of clones, around nine tenths of them seen once, and the ten largest clones take around 0.15%. Deletions cut 3 bases from V and 6 bases from J, with 19 bases between. In germline, CDR1 is SGDLS, CDR2 YYNGEE. The CDR3 extends over 16 amino acids. Material for sequencing was naive CD4+ T cells sorted from blood. The subset was: CD45RA+ positively selected. The chain joins TRBV9 to TRBJ2-1, with D possibly matching TRBD2 (5 bases). This TCR came from a man younger than 35 in good health. The CDR3 protein is CASSGLAPTTGNEQFF. The DNA of the CDR3 is TGTGCCAGCAGCGGTCTAGCCCCAACGACGGGCAATGAGCAGTTCTTC.